The 26 T cell receptor beta chains in this list originate from one sample, sequenced in a study of a mutant IDH1 vaccine in newly diagnosed glioma. TCRdb's copy holds only in-frame clones and misses some; the assay was immunoSEQ multiplex PCR. The sample records some 42,000 clones, roughly 80% being singletons. Regarding time point: week 35, safety follow-up. Every vaccination contained 300 ug of the mutant IDH1 20-mer peptide and was paired with topical imiquimod. Their antigens remain unidentified. The source was PBMCs, collected from a glioma patient whose treatment included an IDH1 peptide vaccine. Every receptor here comes from a woman between 45 and 65 years old with glioma.

The V gene is TRBV5-4, the J gene TRBJ2-7, with a weak D call TRBD1 (6 bases). Trimming shortened V by 3 bases and J by 2 bases, and 15 bases separated the two germline ends. Per the germline V gene, CDR1 is SGHNT and CDR2 is YYREEE (reference sequence). The CDR3 covers 15 residues. CDR3 region: CASSSIVDRAYEQYF. CDR3 bases: TGTGCCAGCAGCTCGATTGTGGACAGAGCCTACGAGCAGTACTTC.

V usage is TRBV18 and J usage is TRBJ1-1; D perhaps matches TRBD1 (6 bases). V was pared by 5 bases and J by 1 base, with 8 bases between. The CDR3 is 13 residues long. The germline V gene encodes CDR1 KGHSH and CDR2 LQKENI. The CDR3: CASSLQGNTEAFF. The CDR3 coding sequence is TGTGCCAGCTCATTACAGGGGAACACTGAAGCTTTCTTT.

The CDR3 DNA follows: TGCGCCAGCAGTCTACAGGGGATGAATGAAAAACTGTTTTTT. Its protein product is CASSLQGMNEKLFF. The chain is built from TRBV5-1 and TRBJ1-4; 7 bases agree with TRBD1. The CDR3 spans 14 residues. Germline CDR1 SGHRS, CDR2 YFSETQ. The V gene end was trimmed by 5 bases and the J gene end by 5 bases; junction bases not matched to a gene: 6.

The V and J genes are TRBV27 and TRBJ1-5, with D perhaps TRBD1 (6 bases). Germline V gene data show CDR1 as MNHEY and CDR2 as SMNVEV (reference sequence). The V gene lost 6 bases and the J gene lost 7 bases, with 16 bases spanning the gap. The CDR3 covers 14 residues. Here the CDR3 DNA reads TGTGCCAGCAGGCCGGGGCTAGGGGGACAGCCCCAGCATTTT. Translation gives CASRPGLGGQPQHF.

The gene calls are TRBV28 and TRBJ1-1, with a weak D call TRBD1 (5 bases). V lost 11 bases to trimming and J lost 5 bases, with 15 bases between them. CDR3 length equals 12 residues. Germline lookup yields CDR1 MDHEN and CDR2 SYDVKM. The CDR3 bases are TGTGCCTCCCTTGAGGGGAATACTGAAGCTTTCTTT. Amino acid sequence: CASLEGNTEAFF.

The chain recombines TRBV9 with TRBJ2-7, with 9 nucleotides matching TRBD2. This CDR3 contains 13 residues. V was clipped by 4 bases and J by 6 bases; unmatched bases: 5. Germline V lookup: CDR1 SGDLS, CDR2 YYNGEE. CDR3 nucleotide sequence: TGTGCCAGCAGCCCGGGGCGGGGGGGCGAGCAGTACTTC. It specifies CASSPGRGGEQYF.

The chain is built from TRBV27 and TRBJ1-5; no clear D gene. V was pared by 10 bases and J by 2 bases, with 18 bases between. This CDR3 region has 15 residues. Germline values: CDR1 MNHEY, CDR2 SMNVEV (reference sequence). CDR3 bases: TGTGCCACCACTCCGGCCCCCGTGGGCAATCAGCCCCAGCATTTT. Translating it yields CATTPAPVGNQPQHF.

The rearrangement joins TRBV28 to TRBJ2-7; TRBD2 aligns across 8 bases. The CDR3 runs to 16 residues. V trimming: 2 bases; J trimming: 6 bases; junction bases outside the gene matches: 12. Germline CDR1 reads MDHEN; CDR2 reads SYDVKM. The CDR3 coding sequence is TGTGCCAGCAGTTTAGGTTCCGGGGGGGCGAACCGCGAGCAGTACTTC. This gives the protein CASSLGSGGANREQYF.

This clone showed up just a few times. The V gene is TRBV5-1, the J gene TRBJ1-2, with D possibly matching TRBD1 (5 bases). The V and J ends lost 0 bases and 2 bases respectively, with 5 bases between them. The CDR3 covers 13 residues. Looked up from germline, CDR1 is SGHRS and CDR2 is YFSETQ. The CDR3 here is CASSLGGNYGYTF. As DNA, the CDR3 is TGCGCCAGCAGCTTGGGGGGGAACTATGGCTACACCTTC.

This chain joins TRBV11-2 and TRBJ1-6; D is uncertain. The germline V and J ends were trimmed by 3 bases and 9 bases, with 9 bases remaining between them. Germline V lookup: CDR1 SGHAT, CDR2 FQNNGV. This CDR3 has 13 residues. DNA of the CDR3: TGTGCCAGCAGCTTCGGGAGTTTTTCACCCCTCCACTTT. This encodes CASSFGSFSPLHF.

The genes are TRBV5-1 and TRBJ2-7; D is undetermined. V was pared by 2 bases and J by 6 bases, with 6 bases between. CDR1 and CDR2 from the germline V gene are SGHRS and YFSETQ. This CDR3 contains 11 residues. The CDR3 reads CASSFSGEQYF. The CDR3 coding sequence is TGCGCCAGCAGCTTTTCAGGCGAGCAGTACTTC.

The chain joins TRBV7-9 to TRBJ2-7; weak D call: TRBD2 (5 bases). CDR1 and CDR2 (germline): SEHNR, FQNEAQ (reference sequence). Between the trimmed V and J ends, which lost 5 bases and 6 bases, there was a span of 11 bases. The CDR3 runs 12 residues. CDR3: CASSPGSSEQYF. In DNA form, the CDR3 reads TGTGCCAGCAGCCCGGGGAGTTCCGAGCAGTACTTC.

This chain joins TRBV29-1 and TRBJ2-3; 9 bases align to TRBD1. Germline V lookup: CDR1 SQVTM, CDR2 ANQGSEA. V gave up 7 bases and J gave up 3 bases; unmatched junction bases: 5. The CDR3 is made up of 13 amino acids. CDR3 protein: CSGGQGGTDTQYF. Here the CDR3 DNA reads TGCAGCGGGGGACAGGGTGGAACAGATACGCAGTATTTT.

The V call is TRBV6-6, the J call TRBJ1-4; 8 nucleotides agree with TRBD1. This CDR3 region has 15 residues. Trimming removed 5 bases from V and 6 bases from J; junction bases left unmatched: 8. CDR1 and CDR2 from the germline V gene are MNHNY and SVGAGI (reference sequence). CDR3 nucleotide sequence: TGTGCCAGCAGTACCCCCAGGGGGCGGGATGAAAAACTGTTTTTT. This sequence encodes CASSTPRGRDEKLFF.

The CDR3 spells CASSLAPGPYAGTIYF. The CDR3 bases are TGCGCCAGCAGCTTGGCTCCGGGACCCTATGCTGGAACCATATATTTT. The rearrangement joins TRBV5-1 to TRBJ1-3; a weak D match, TRBD1 (5 bases). Trimming took 0 bases from V and 10 from J, leaving 20 bases between them. The CDR3 is 16 residues long. Germline V lookup: CDR1 SGHRS, CDR2 YFSETQ.

J is TRBJ1-2 and V is TRBV2, with 7 bases fitting TRBD1. Germline loops: CDR1 SNHLY, CDR2 FYNNEI. J was trimmed by 8 bases and V by 6 bases; bases with no gene match: 3. The CDR3 is 11 residues long. In DNA, the CDR3 is TGTGCCAGCAGACCGGACAGGGGCTACACCTTC. Protein product: CASRPDRGYTF.

V is TRBV18 and J is TRBJ1-2; 8 bases fit TRBD1. This CDR3 is built from 13 residues. CDR1 and CDR2 from the germline V gene are KGHSH and LQKENI. J was trimmed by 4 bases and V by 3 bases; bases with no gene match: 1. The CDR3 nucleotides read TGTGCCAGCTCACCTGGGACAGGCTATGGCTACACCTTC. Translated: CASSPGTGYGYTF.

This chain connects TRBV9 to TRBJ1-4; 9 bases are shared with TRBD1. The germline gives CDR1 SGDLS, CDR2 YYNGEE. There are 14 residues in the CDR3. Germline trimming cut 3 bases from V and 7 bases from J; bases unmatched to any gene: 4. CDR3 sequence (DNA): TGTGCCAGCAGCGCCCGACAGGGGGGTGAAAAACTGTTTTTT. This translates into CASSARQGGEKLFF.

This chain connects TRBV5-6 to TRBJ2-3; 7 nucleotides match TRBD1. The junction had 9 bases not matched to a gene; V was cut back by 5 bases and J by 6 bases. The CDR3 runs to 14 residues. Germline V CDR1 and CDR2: SGHDT, YYEEEE. The CDR3 DNA reads as TGTGCCAGCAGTTTGCTACAGGGGCTGGATACGCAGTATTTT. Translated, it gives CASSLLQGLDTQYF. Together with reference TRBV5-6 and TRBJ2-3, the CDR3 gives the full variable domain: DAGVTQSPTHLIKTRGQQVTLRCSPKSGHDTVSWYQQALGQGPQFIFQYYEEEERQRGNFPDRFSGHQFPNYSSELNVNALLLGDSALYLCASSLLQGLDTQYFGPGTRLTVL.

V is TRBV6-1 and J is TRBJ1-5; weak D call: TRBD1 (5 bases). This CDR3 is 15 amino acids long. CDR1 is MNHNS, CDR2 SASEGT, per germline. V dropped 5 bases and J dropped 0 bases, with 11 bases sitting between them. The CDR3 spells CASSWTWDSNQPQHF. CDR3 sequence (DNA): TGTGCCAGCAGTTGGACATGGGATAGCAATCAGCCCCAGCATTTT.

This clone was seen a single time. This sequence joins TRBV29-1 and TRBJ2-5, with D uncertain. The germline V gene encodes CDR1 SQVTM and CDR2 ANQGSEA. V dropped 6 bases and J dropped 4 bases, with 18 bases sitting between them. The CDR3 loop spans 14 amino acids. The CDR3 protein is CSVRVHPVGETQYF. CDR3 nucleotide sequence: TGCAGCGTCCGCGTACACCCGGTTGGAGAGACCCAGTACTTC. Complete variable domain (other parts from reference TRBV29-1 and TRBJ2-5): SAVISQKPSRDICQRGTSLTIQCQVDSQVTMMFWYRQQPGQSLTLIATANQGSEATYESGFVIDKFPISRPNLTFSTLTVSNMSPEDSSIYLCSVRVHPVGETQYFGPGTRLLVL.

The sample holds a few counts of this clone. The V call is TRBV29-1, the J call TRBJ1-2; D unresolved. Trimming took off 7 bases at V and 6 bases at J, with 15 bases between the two ends. The CDR3 has 12 amino acids. Germline lookup yields CDR1 SQVTM and CDR2 ANQGSEA. CDR3 region: CSGGGGVDGYTF. In DNA, the CDR3 is TGCAGCGGTGGTGGCGGGGTTGATGGCTACACCTTC.

V is TRBV6-1 and J is TRBJ1-5; 7 nucleotides match TRBD1. The germline V gene has CDR1 MNHNS and CDR2 SASEGT. The CDR3 extends over 16 amino acids. With V trimmed by 0 bases and J by 3 bases, 5 bases remained unmatched. The CDR3 nucleotides are TGTGCCAGCAGTGAAGCGCAGGGGGGGTACAATCAGCCCCAGCATTTT. Translated, it gives CASSEAQGGYNQPQHF.

The CDR3 is CASSPGLVTEAFF. In DNA form, the CDR3 reads TGTGCCAGCTCACCCGGGCTCGTCACTGAAGCTTTCTTT. V is TRBV18 and J is TRBJ1-1; no clear D. The CDR3 runs to 13 residues. V was pared by 3 bases and J by 4 bases, with 9 bases between. Germline V lookup: CDR1 KGHSH, CDR2 LQKENI.

This clone was found a few times. J is TRBJ1-1 and V is TRBV2; no definite D call. Germline loops: CDR1 SNHLY, CDR2 FYNNEI. CDR3 size: 14 residues. V lost 7 bases, J lost 3 bases, and 15 bases lay in between. The CDR3, as DNA: TGTGCCAGCAACCTACGTCCAGAGGACACTGAAGCTTTCTTT. It translates to CASNLRPEDTEAFF. Using reference TRBV2 and TRBJ1-1 for the parts outside the CDR3, the full variable domain is EPEVTQTPSHQVTQMGQEVILRCVPISNHLYFYWYRQILGQKVEFLVSFYNNEISEKSEIFDDQFSVERPDGSNFTLKIRSTKLEDSAMYFCASNLRPEDTEAFFGQGTRLTVV.

The J gene is TRBJ2-1, the V gene TRBV29-1; D is possibly TRBD2 (6 bases). This CDR3 contains 14 residues. V lost 5 bases and J 5 bases, leaving 16 bases between the germline ends. Germline CDR1 and CDR2: SQVTM and ANQGSEA. This chain's CDR3 is CSVKRGGGDNEQFF. The CDR3 DNA follows: TGCAGCGTTAAAAGGGGCGGAGGGGACAATGAGCAGTTCTTC.